Included here is one TCR beta chain sequence, with context. Authors' analysis steps: It was from reference gene primer amplification that nucleated cell counts were estimated. TCRdb's table, derived via immunoSEQ multiplex PCR, lists solely in-frame clones and lacks some. The V and J calls and clone size were taken over from that table, and D and trimming were inferred from the DNA. The sample consists of approximately 230,000 clones, about 80% of them appearing once. Germline V gene data show CDR1 as KGHSH and CDR2 as LQKENI. V was cut by 5 bases and J by 2 bases, with 16 bases left in between. This CDR3 is 15 amino acids long. The entry originates in a study of blood T cell repertoires in COVID-19. In the study overall: Collection of acute and convalescent COVID-19 samples took place in the United States, Italy and Spain. The analysed material was cDNA or gDNA that came from T cells, B-cell-depleted T cells, or PBMCs.

The sequence was collected from an elderly man with acute or convalescent COVID-19. The sequencing sample was made of peripheral blood. V is TRBV18 and J is TRBJ2-7, with D perhaps matching TRBD1 (6 bases). The CDR3: CASSNRGHSPYEQYF. In nucleotides, the CDR3 is TGTGCCAGCTCAAATCGGGGACATAGTCCCTACGAGCAGTACTTC.